The 15 T cell receptor beta chains presented below share a single source sample, sequenced in a study of cytomegalovirus exposure and HLA in healthy donors (dated by TCRdb to about 2017). Preparation of the library involved the immunoSEQ multiplex PCR assay. For the multiplex PCR, a mixture combining 60 forward primers for TCR Vbeta segments and 13 reverse primers for TCR Jbeta segments was used. TCRdb re-hosts the immuneACCESS table, in-frame sequences only. Its copies lack some clones; in the studies checked, an unresolved V gene accounts for under half of them, and the cause for the rest is not known. This sample holds about 82,000 clones; under 80% were observed only once. The ten largest clones add up to about 8.6% of the sample. The sample was PBMCs. The receptors shown here come from a man aged 35-49 years in good health and CMV-seropositive.

Only a few counts were recorded for this clone. The rearrangement links TRBV9 to TRBJ2-3; 9 bases are a match to TRBD2. Unmatched junction bases numbered 5, after V lost 2 bases and J lost 1 base. Germline CDR1 reads SGDLS; CDR2 reads YYNGEE. The CDR3 totals 16 residues. The CDR3 nucleotides read TGTGCCAGCAGCGTGTCGGCTAGCGGGGGCACAGATACGCAGTATTTT. Its protein is CASSVSASGGTDTQYF.

The chain combines TRBV11-2 with TRBJ1-5; TRBD1 might be the D (6 bases). The CDR3 loop spans 15 amino acids. V was pared by 3 bases and J by 6 bases, with 15 bases between. Germline V gives CDR1 SGHAT, CDR2 FQNNGV. CDR3 DNA: TGTGCCAGCAGCTTGAACGTGGGGGCAGGTCAGCCCCAGCATTTT. Translation gives CASSLNVGAGQPQHF.

The genes are TRBV7-2 and TRBJ2-3; 13 nucleotides align to TRBD2. This CDR3 region has 16 residues. V lost 6 bases to trimming and J lost 3 bases; unmatched junction nucleotides: 6. CDR1 and CDR2 from the germline V gene are SGHTA and FQGNSA. CDR3 DNA: TGTGCCAGCAGGCGACTAGCGGGGGGTTCAACAGATACGCAGTATTTT. Protein sequence: CASRRLAGGSTDTQYF.

This chain connects TRBV7-9 to TRBJ1-3; 10 nucleotides align to TRBD1. This CDR3 comprises 15 residues. CDR1 is SEHNR, CDR2 FQNEAQ, per germline (reference sequence). V dropped 4 bases and J dropped 8; count of bases not matched to a gene: 8. CDR3 DNA sequence: TGTGCCAGCAGCTCCGGGACAGGGGATCCGGACACCATATATTTT. The encoded protein is CASSSGTGDPDTIYF. The full variable domain, rest sourced from reference TRBV7-9 and TRBJ1-3, is DTGVSQNPRHKITKRGQNVTFRCDPISEHNRLYWYRQTLGQGPEFLTYFQNEAQLEKSRLLSDRFSAERPKGSFSTLEIQRTEQGDSAMYLCASSSGTGDPDTIYFGEGSWLTVV.

This clone was observed many times. The gene calls are TRBV5-1 and TRBJ1-1, with D possibly being TRBD1 (6 bases). Germline lookup yields CDR1 SGHRS and CDR2 YFSETQ. The CDR3 length is 13 residues. Trimming cost V 4 bases and J 8 bases, with 15 bases left between them. The CDR3 reads CASSLEYRAEAFF. In DNA, the CDR3 is TGCGCCAGCAGCCTAGAATACAGGGCGGAAGCTTTCTTT.

This clone was counted a few times. The chain joins TRBV27 to TRBJ2-7, with D uncertain. V lost 0 bases and J lost 6, with 9 bases in between. Germline CDR1 reads MNHEY; CDR2 reads SMNVEV (reference sequence). The CDR3 consists of 13 residues. The CDR3 bases are TGTGCCAGCAGTTTATCTAGAGGCCCCGAGCAGTACTTC. Translated, it gives CASSLSRGPEQYF.

The chain links TRBV11-2 to TRBJ2-3; 13 bases match TRBD2. The junction had 8 bases not matched to a gene; V was cut back by 5 bases and J by 3 bases. Germline V gives CDR1 SGHAT, CDR2 FQNNGV. This CDR3 has 17 residues. The CDR3 loop reads CASSAGLAGSSTDTQYF. For the CDR3, the DNA is TGTGCCAGCAGCGCGGGACTAGCGGGGAGTAGTACAGATACGCAGTATTTT.

There are a few counts of this clone. The chain has TRBV5-1 and TRBJ2-3; 9 nucleotides match TRBD2. Looked up from germline, CDR1 is SGHRS and CDR2 is YFSETQ. The CDR3 loop spans 15 amino acids. The V and J ends lost 3 bases and 4 bases, in that order; junction bases with no gene match: 6. The CDR3 DNA sequence: TGCGCCAGCAGCTCTTCGACTAGCGGCCCAGATACGCAGTATTTT. Residues: CASSSSTSGPDTQYF.

This chain uses TRBV5-1 with TRBJ2-7, with a possible D match to TRBD2 (6 bases). The germline V and J ends were trimmed by 4 bases and 4 bases, with 9 bases remaining between them. Germline V lookup: CDR1 SGHRS, CDR2 YFSETQ. This CDR3 has 12 residues. CDR3 nucleotides: TGCGCCAGCAGCCCGGGGGAATACGAGCAGTACTTC. This sequence encodes CASSPGEYEQYF.

The V call is TRBV10-2, the J call TRBJ2-1; 7 bases align to TRBD1. Germline CDR1 WSHSY, CDR2 SAAADI. There are 13 residues in the CDR3. V was pared by 6 bases and J by 7 bases, with 6 bases of the junction left unmatched. The CDR3 loop reads CASRDRPRNEQFF. Written as DNA, the CDR3 is TGCGCCAGCAGGGACAGGCCGAGGAATGAGCAGTTCTTC.

Only a few counts were recorded for this clone. The rearrangement links TRBV28 to TRBJ1-3; possibly TRBD1 for D (5 bases). Trimming cost V 4 bases and J 4 bases, with 11 bases left between them. The CDR3 is made up of 14 amino acids. CDR1 and CDR2 (germline): MDHEN, SYDVKM. CDR3 in amino acids: CASSSHGAGNTIYF. The CDR3 DNA is TGTGCCAGCAGTTCCCATGGGGCCGGAAACACCATATATTTT.

The chain carries TRBV19 and TRBJ1-1; D is possibly TRBD1 (5 bases). The V gene lost 1 base and the J gene lost 4 bases, with 13 bases spanning the gap. The CDR3 is 15 amino acids. Germline CDR1 reads LNHDA; CDR2 reads SQIVND (reference sequence). The CDR3 loop is CASSIGRQRGTEAFF. In DNA form, the CDR3 reads TGTGCCAGTAGTATAGGAAGACAGAGAGGCACTGAAGCTTTCTTT.

The chain joins TRBV10-3 to TRBJ2-6; D unresolved. The CDR3 covers 13 residues. V lost 6 bases and J lost 1, with 4 bases in between. Germline assignment: CDR1 ENHRY and CDR2 SYGVKD. CDR3 in amino acids: CAIRISGANVLTF. The CDR3 nucleotides are TGTGCCATCAGAATATCTGGGGCCAACGTCCTGACTTTC.

The chain joins TRBV6-1 to TRBJ2-1; 9 bases match TRBD2. Germline loops: CDR1 MNHNS, CDR2 SASEGT. The CDR3 contains 14 residues. Germline trimming cut 6 bases from V and 6 bases from J; bases unmatched to any gene: 6. CDR3 residues: CASSKGLATNEQFF. The CDR3 nucleotides are TGTGCCAGCAGCAAGGGACTAGCAACCAATGAGCAGTTCTTC.

In its sample, this clone was seen once. The rearrangement joins TRBV14 to TRBJ1-2; D might be TRBD1 (6 bases). CDR1 and CDR2 from the germline V gene are SGHDN and FVKESK. Trimming shortened V by 1 base and J by 3 bases, and 15 bases separated the two germline ends. The CDR3 totals 16 residues. Written as DNA, the CDR3 is TGTGCCAGCAGCCAAGGAAGAGCGGGGGCCTACTATGGCTACACCTTC. It yields the protein CASSQGRAGAYYGYTF.